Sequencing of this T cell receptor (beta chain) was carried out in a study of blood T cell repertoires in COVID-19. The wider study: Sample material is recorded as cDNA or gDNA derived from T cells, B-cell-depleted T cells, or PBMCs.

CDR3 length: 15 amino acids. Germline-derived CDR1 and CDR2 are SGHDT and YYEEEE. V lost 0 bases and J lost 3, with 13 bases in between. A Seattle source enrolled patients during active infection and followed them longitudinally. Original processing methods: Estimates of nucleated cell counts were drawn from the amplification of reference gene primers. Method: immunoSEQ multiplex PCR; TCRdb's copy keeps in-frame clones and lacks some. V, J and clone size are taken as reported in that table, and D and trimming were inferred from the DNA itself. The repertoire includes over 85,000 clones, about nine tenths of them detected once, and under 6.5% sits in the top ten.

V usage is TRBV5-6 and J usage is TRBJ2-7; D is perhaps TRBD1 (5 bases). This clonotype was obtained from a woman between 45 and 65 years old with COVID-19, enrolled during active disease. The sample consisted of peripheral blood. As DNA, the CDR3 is TGTGCCAGCAGCTTGGGTGGCAGGGCCTTCTACGAGCAGTACTTC. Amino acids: CASSLGGRAFYEQYF. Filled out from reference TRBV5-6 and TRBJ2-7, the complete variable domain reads DAGVTQSPTHLIKTRGQQVTLRCSPKSGHDTVSWYQQALGQGPQFIFQYYEEEERQRGNFPDRFSGHQFPNYSSELNVNALLLGDSALYLCASSLGGRAFYEQYFGPGTRLTVT.